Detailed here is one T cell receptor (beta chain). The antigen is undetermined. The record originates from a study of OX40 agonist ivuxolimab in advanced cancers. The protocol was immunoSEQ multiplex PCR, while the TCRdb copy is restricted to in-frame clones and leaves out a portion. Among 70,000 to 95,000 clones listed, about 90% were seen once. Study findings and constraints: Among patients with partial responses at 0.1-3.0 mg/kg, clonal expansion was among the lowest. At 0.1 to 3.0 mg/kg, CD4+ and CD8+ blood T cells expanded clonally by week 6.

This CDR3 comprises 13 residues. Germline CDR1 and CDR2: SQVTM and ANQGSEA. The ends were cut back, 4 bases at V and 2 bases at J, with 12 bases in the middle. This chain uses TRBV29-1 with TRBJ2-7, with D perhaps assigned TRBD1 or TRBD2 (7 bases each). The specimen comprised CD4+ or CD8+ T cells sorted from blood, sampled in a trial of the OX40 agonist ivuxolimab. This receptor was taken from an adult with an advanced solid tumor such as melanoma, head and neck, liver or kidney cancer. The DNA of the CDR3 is TGCAGCGTTGGCCCAGGGGGGGCCTACGAGCAGTACTTC. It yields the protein CSVGPGGAYEQYF.